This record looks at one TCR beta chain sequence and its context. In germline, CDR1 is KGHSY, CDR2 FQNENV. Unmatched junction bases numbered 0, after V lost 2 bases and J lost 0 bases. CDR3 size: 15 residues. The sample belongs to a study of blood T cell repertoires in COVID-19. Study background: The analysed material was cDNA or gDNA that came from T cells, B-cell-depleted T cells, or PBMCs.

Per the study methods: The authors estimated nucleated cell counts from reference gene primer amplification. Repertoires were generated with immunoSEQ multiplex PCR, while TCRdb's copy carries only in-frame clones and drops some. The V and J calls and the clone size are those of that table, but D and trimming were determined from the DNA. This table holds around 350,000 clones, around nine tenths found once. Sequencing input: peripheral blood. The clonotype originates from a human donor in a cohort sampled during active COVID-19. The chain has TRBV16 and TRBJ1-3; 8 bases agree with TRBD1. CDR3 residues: CASSQGQGSGNTIYF. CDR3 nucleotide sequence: TGTGCCAGCAGCCAAGGACAGGGCTCTGGAAACACCATATATTTT.